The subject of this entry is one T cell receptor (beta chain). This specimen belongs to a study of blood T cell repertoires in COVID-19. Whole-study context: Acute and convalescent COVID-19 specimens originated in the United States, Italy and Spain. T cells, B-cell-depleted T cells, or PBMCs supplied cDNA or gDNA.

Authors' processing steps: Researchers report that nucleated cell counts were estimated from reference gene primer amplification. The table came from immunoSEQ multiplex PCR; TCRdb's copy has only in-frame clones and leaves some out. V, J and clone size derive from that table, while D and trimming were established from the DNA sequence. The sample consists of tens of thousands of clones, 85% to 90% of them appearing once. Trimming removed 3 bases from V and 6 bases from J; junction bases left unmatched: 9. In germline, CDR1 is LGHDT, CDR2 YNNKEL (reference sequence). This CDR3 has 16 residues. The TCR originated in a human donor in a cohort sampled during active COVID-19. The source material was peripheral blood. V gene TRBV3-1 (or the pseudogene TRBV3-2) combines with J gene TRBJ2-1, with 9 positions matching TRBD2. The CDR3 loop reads CASSQVPGLAPNEQFF. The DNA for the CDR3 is TGTGCCAGCAGCCAGGTCCCGGGACTAGCCCCCAATGAGCAGTTCTTC.